This record concerns one T cell receptor (beta chain) sequence. Germline assignment: CDR1 LGHNA and CDR2 YSLEER. Trimming stripped 2 bases from V and 2 bases from J, with 9 bases between. The CDR3 totals 14 residues. The record originates from a study of identifying expanded T cells in peripheral blood. Generated by immunoSEQ multiplex PCR, the TCRdb table keeps only in-frame clones and is missing some. The table has over 85,000 clones, 70% to 90% seen once. This TCR was recovered from a person aged 18-70 years in good health. The V gene is TRBV4-3, the J gene TRBJ2-5; TRBD1 is a possible D gene (5 bases). Sequencing input: blood. The CDR3, as DNA: TGCGCCAGCAGCCAACAGGGATCGCAAGAGACCCAGTACTTC. Protein product: CASSQQGSQETQYF.